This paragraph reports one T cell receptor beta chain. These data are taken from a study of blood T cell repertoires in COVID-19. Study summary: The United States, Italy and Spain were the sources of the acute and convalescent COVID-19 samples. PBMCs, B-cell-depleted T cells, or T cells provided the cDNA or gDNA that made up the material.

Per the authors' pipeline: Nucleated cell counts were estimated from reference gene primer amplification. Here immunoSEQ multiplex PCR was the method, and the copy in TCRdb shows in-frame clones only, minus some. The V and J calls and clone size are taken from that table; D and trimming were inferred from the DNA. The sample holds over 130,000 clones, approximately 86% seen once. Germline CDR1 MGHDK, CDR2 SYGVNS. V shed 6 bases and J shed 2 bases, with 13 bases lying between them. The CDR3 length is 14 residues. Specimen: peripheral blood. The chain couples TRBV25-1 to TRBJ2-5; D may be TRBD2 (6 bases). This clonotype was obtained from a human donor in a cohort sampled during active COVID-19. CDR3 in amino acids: CASSFAGLQETQYF. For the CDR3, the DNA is TGTGCCAGCAGCTTTGCGGGGCTTCAAGAGACCCAGTACTTC.